A selection of T cell receptor beta chains follows, all from one sample in a study of CD8+ T cells in alopecia areata. Here immunoSEQ multiplex PCR was the method, and the copy in TCRdb shows in-frame clones only, minus some. The sample has under 250,000 clones, more than 55% seen once. The specimen comprised CD4+ T cells sorted from blood, sampled at approximately week 42, from a patient treated with tofacitinib. The source of these receptors is a human donor with alopecia areata. CDR3s include the opening cysteine and the closing phenylalanine or tryptophan. A D gene is named only where the DNA matches it firmly. Not all rows give a size; the values are once, few, many and, for expanded clones, a class.

CDR3aa: CASRQSGTGSEKLFF
CDR3nt: TGTGCCAGCAGGCAATCCGGGACAGGGTCCGAAAAACTGTTTTTT
j_gene: TRBJ1-4
d_gene: TRBD1
abundance: many
v_gene: TRBV14

CDR3aa: CASSQQGHTEAFF
CDR3nt: TGTGCCAGCAGCCAACAGGGACACACTGAAGCTTTCTTT
j_gene: TRBJ1-1
d_gene: -
abundance: -
v_gene: TRBV7-9

CDR3aa: CASSFSGGGQPQHF
CDR3nt: TGTGCCAGCAGCTTTTCAGGGGGCGGTCAGCCCCAGCATTTT
j_gene: TRBJ1-5
d_gene: TRBD1
abundance: -
v_gene: TRBV5-6

CDR3aa: CSAGQAIKGGEQYF
CDR3nt: TGCAGCGCTGGACAGGCTATCAAAGGGGGCGAGCAGTACTTC
j_gene: TRBJ2-7
d_gene: TRBD1
abundance: -
v_gene: TRBV29-1

CDR3aa: CASSRGNEKLFF
CDR3nt: TGTGCCAGCAGCCGCGGTAATGAAAAACTGTTTTTT
j_gene: TRBJ1-4
d_gene: -
abundance: -
v_gene: TRBV9

CDR3aa: CASSSQKASGGREQYF
CDR3nt: TGTGCCAGCAGCTCCCAGAAAGCTAGCGGGGGACGCGAGCAGTACTTC
j_gene: TRBJ2-7
d_gene: TRBD2
abundance: -
v_gene: TRBV7-9

CDR3aa: CASSRTSVGPYNEQFF
CDR3nt: TGTGCCAGCAGCCGCACTAGCGTAGGTCCCTACAATGAGCAGTTCTTC
j_gene: TRBJ2-1
d_gene: TRBD2
abundance: -
v_gene: TRBV13

CDR3aa: CASSRQPSSYNEQFF
CDR3nt: TGTGCCAGCAGCCGACAGCCCAGCTCCTACAATGAGCAGTTCTTC
j_gene: TRBJ2-1
d_gene: -
abundance: few
v_gene: TRBV11-2

CDR3aa: CASSPGGGGPYNEQFF
CDR3nt: TGTGCCAGCAGCCCGGGAGGCGGGGGGCCGTACAATGAGCAGTTCTTC
j_gene: TRBJ2-1
d_gene: TRBD2
abundance: few
v_gene: TRBV11-2

CDR3aa: CASSPNWGGYNEQFF
CDR3nt: TGTGCCAGCAGCCCCAATTGGGGTGGTTACAATGAGCAGTTCTTC
j_gene: TRBJ2-1
d_gene: -
abundance: once
v_gene: TRBV7-8

CDR3aa: CASSLDGQINQPQHF
CDR3nt: TGCGCCAGCAGCTTGGATGGACAGATCAATCAGCCCCAGCATTTT
j_gene: TRBJ1-5
d_gene: -
abundance: -
v_gene: TRBV5-1

CDR3aa: CAWNDVERGHYEQYF
CDR3nt: TGTGCCTGGAACGATGTTGAGCGGGGGCACTACGAGCAGTACTTC
j_gene: TRBJ2-7
d_gene: TRBD2
abundance: -
v_gene: TRBV30

CDR3aa: CASSLIVDTEAFF
CDR3nt: TGCGCCAGCAGCTTGATAGTGGATACTGAAGCTTTCTTT
j_gene: TRBJ1-1
d_gene: -
abundance: -
v_gene: TRBV5-1

CDR3aa: CASTTGGGLSTEAFF
CDR3nt: TGTGCCAGCACCACAGGGGGCGGTTTGAGCACTGAAGCTTTCTTT
j_gene: TRBJ1-1
d_gene: TRBD1
abundance: -
v_gene: TRBV6-1

CDR3aa: CSVVGGMNTEAFF
CDR3nt: TGCAGCGTTGTGGGCGGAATGAACACTGAAGCTTTCTTT
j_gene: TRBJ1-1
d_gene: -
abundance: -
v_gene: TRBV29-1

CDR3aa: CASSPPGQIYGYTF
CDR3nt: TGTGCCAGCAGCCCCCCCGGACAGATATATGGCTACACCTTC
j_gene: TRBJ1-2
d_gene: -
abundance: -
v_gene: TRBV25-1

CDR3aa: CASSIQVLLSTNEKLFF
CDR3nt: TGTGCCAGTAGTATTCAAGTACTGCTTTCAACTAATGAAAAACTGTTTTTT
j_gene: TRBJ1-4
d_gene: -
abundance: -
v_gene: TRBV19

CDR3aa: CASSLESLAGSYEQYF
CDR3nt: TGCGCCAGCAGCTTGGAAAGCCTAGCGGGGTCCTACGAGCAGTACTTC
j_gene: TRBJ2-7
d_gene: TRBD2
abundance: once
v_gene: TRBV5-1

CDR3aa: CAWTGLAMETQYF
CDR3nt: TGTGCCTGGACCGGACTAGCGATGGAGACCCAGTACTTC
j_gene: TRBJ2-5
d_gene: TRBD2
abundance: -
v_gene: TRBV30

CDR3aa: CASSFSPKETQYF
CDR3nt: TGTGCCAGCAGCTTCTCCCCAAAAGAGACCCAGTACTTC
j_gene: TRBJ2-5
d_gene: -
abundance: -
v_gene: TRBV5-6

CDR3aa: CAGRASGEETQYF
CDR3nt: TGTGCCGGTAGGGCTAGCGGAGAAGAGACCCAGTACTTC
j_gene: TRBJ2-5
d_gene: TRBD2
abundance: -
v_gene: TRBV6-5

CDR3aa: CASTWGQGLSNTGELFF
CDR3nt: TGCGCCAGCACCTGGGGACAGGGGCTTTCGAACACCGGGGAGCTGTTTTTT
j_gene: TRBJ2-2
d_gene: TRBD1
abundance: -
v_gene: TRBV5-1

CDR3aa: CASSSIPPHRGNTEAFF
CDR3nt: TGTGCCAGCAGTTCAATCCCGCCACATCGCGGGAACACTGAAGCTTTCTTT
j_gene: TRBJ1-1
d_gene: -
abundance: -
v_gene: TRBV27

CDR3aa: CASSPQTLNTEAFF
CDR3nt: TGTGCCAGCAGCCCTCAGACTTTGAACACTGAAGCTTTCTTT
j_gene: TRBJ1-1
d_gene: -
abundance: -
v_gene: TRBV7-9

CDR3aa: CASSLAGTGRNSPLHF
CDR3nt: TGTGCCAGCAGCTTAGCTGGGACAGGTAGGAATTCACCCCTCCACTTT
j_gene: TRBJ1-6
d_gene: TRBD1
abundance: few
v_gene: TRBV7-2

CDR3aa: CASRRDIDYEQYF
CDR3nt: TGTGCCAGCCGCCGGGACATAGACTACGAGCAGTACTTC
j_gene: TRBJ2-7
d_gene: -
abundance: -
v_gene: TRBV27

CDR3aa: CASSLAADTEAFF
CDR3nt: TGCGCCAGCAGCTTGGCTGCAGACACTGAAGCTTTCTTT
j_gene: TRBJ1-1
d_gene: -
abundance: few
v_gene: TRBV5-1

CDR3aa: CASSVQGHEQFF
CDR3nt: TGCGCCAGCAGCGTACAGGGCCATGAGCAGTTCTTC
j_gene: TRBJ2-1
d_gene: -
abundance: -
v_gene: TRBV5-1

CDR3aa: CSVGSADF
CDR3nt: TGCAGCGTAGGATCGGCTGACTTC
j_gene: TRBJ1-2
d_gene: -
abundance: -
v_gene: TRBV29-1

CDR3aa: CASSLTGNSGNTIYF
CDR3nt: TGCGCCAGCAGCCTGACAGGCAACTCTGGAAACACCATATATTTT
j_gene: TRBJ1-3
d_gene: -
abundance: -
v_gene: TRBV5-1

CDR3aa: CSVSGRVSYEQYF
CDR3nt: TGCAGCGTCTCAGGTAGAGTCTCCTACGAGCAGTACTTC
j_gene: TRBJ2-7
d_gene: -
abundance: few
v_gene: TRBV29-1

CDR3aa: CASSEYLLAGEETQYF
CDR3nt: TGTGCCAGCAGCGAGTATTTACTAGCGGGGGAGGAGACCCAGTACTTC
j_gene: TRBJ2-5
d_gene: TRBD2
abundance: -
v_gene: TRBV5-6